Below, one T cell receptor (beta chain) is given with its context. Its antigen remains unknown. No infections or other immune events were documented during collection. This record belongs to a study of identifying expanded T cells in peripheral blood. Study-wide results and caveats: Over around two and four weeks, about 17 and 20 clones changed, versus approximately 1.1 between replicates. Across healthy donors, higher total template counts meant significantly greater approximately 2-week count variance.

Germline CDR1 is SGDLS and CDR2 is YYNGEE. The CDR3 totals 15 residues. V was pared by 7 bases and J by 3 bases, with 19 bases between. Only in-frame clones appear in the TCRdb table, and some are missing; sequencing was by immunoSEQ multiplex PCR. The table lists about 100,000 clones, around 85% of them singletons. Material for sequencing was blood. The chain recombines TRBV9 with TRBJ2-5, with a weak D call TRBD2 (8 bases). The sequence derives from a person aged 18-70 years in good health. The CDR3 loop is CASGLSGGLEETQYF. The CDR3 DNA reads TGTGCCAGCGGTTTGTCAGGGGGACTAGAAGAGACCCAGTACTTC.